This TCR beta chain stems from a study of regulatory T cells in long-lasting Graves disease. Time point: newly diagnosed GD, antithyroid drugs for less than 3 months. With RNA extracted from PBMCs as input, the TCR library was made. Of note for this clonotype: Its target is unknown.

Relying on iRepertoire HTBI primers and Arm-PCR of CDR3 regions, the team built TCR beta libraries. In TCRdb, the multiplex PCR reads were re-called with MiXCR into one record per CDR3 protein. The table lists about 220,000 distinct CDR3 sequences, roughly 19% of them singletons, with 10% to 15% in the top ten. Per germline, CDR1 SGDLS and CDR2 YYNGEE. There are 15 residues in the CDR3. Trimming removed 4 bases at V and 5 bases at J, with 18 bases between. Points from the study as a whole: TRBV28, TRBJ1-2 and TRBJ2-5 emerged as the favored segments in persistent disease.

A further study also used this sample, focusing on T cells in Graves' hyperthyroidism and ophthalmopathy.

The starting material was peripheral blood mononuclear cells (PBMCs), obtained at new diagnosis, from a patient treated with antithyroid drugs. The chain couples TRBV9 to TRBJ2-5; a possible D gene is TRBD2 (7 bases). This TCR was recovered from a woman between 25 and 40 years old with Graves disease. The CDR3 DNA sequence: TGTGCCAGCAGCCCGAGCGCGGGGGCGGTGGAGACCCAGTACTTC. Its translation: CASSPSAGAVETQYF.